The sequence of this T cell receptor beta chain was determined in a study of beta chain features in type 1 diabetes. This clone appeared a few times. Antigen: not known. The sequenced template was cDNA made from the entire isolated RNA. The data were produced by immunoSEQ multiplex PCR, yet TCRdb's version contains in-frame clones alone and is incomplete. The repertoire consists of over 600,000 clones, with about an eighth occurring once and the leading ten covering about 0.11%. Overall study results and limits: Among patients with Type 1 diabetes, TCRB CDR3s were moderately but significantly shorter in every one of the four CD4+ subsets.

From germline, CDR1 is SNHLY and CDR2 FYNNEI. J was trimmed by 2 bases and V by 6 bases; bases with no gene match: 5. The CDR3 runs to 14 residues. The source of this sequence is a man aged 25-45 years with type 1 diabetes. Input material: naive CD4+ T cells from blood. The rearrangement links TRBV2 to TRBJ2-7; 9 bases map to TRBD2. The CDR3 nucleotides read TGTGCCAGCAGGCCCGGCGGGGGGGCCTACGAGCAGTACTTC. Its translation is CASRPGGGAYEQYF.